The source of this T cell receptor beta chain is a study of CD8+CD57+ T cells in acquired aplastic anemia. General observations from the study: Patients and controls shared about 30 CD8+ CDR3 sequences, which appeared highly expressed in patients and within their immunodominant clones.

Genomic DNA acted as the template from which TCR beta VDJ combination and CDR3 sequence profiling were carried out. A single record per CDR3 protein comes from TCRdb applying MiXCR to the reads. The data contain 150,000 to 200,000 distinct CDR3 sequences, just under 45% of them singletons. About this clonotype: What it recognizes is unknown.

This CDR3 is built from 16 residues. V lost 5 bases and J lost 1, with 15 bases in between. Germline values: CDR1 SGHDN, CDR2 FVKESK. The sequence derives from a human donor in good health. Sequencing used sorted CD4+, CD8+, or CD8+CD57+ T cells (not recorded which) from PBMCs. This chain links TRBV14 with TRBJ2-1; tentative D call: TRBD2 (6 bases). In DNA form, the CDR3 reads TGTGCCAGCAGCTCCCTCGGGACTCCTTCCTACAATGAGCAGTTCTTC. It codes for CASSSLGTPSYNEQFF.